The clone carrying this T cell receptor beta chain was detected only once. This specimen belongs to a study of T cell responses to AZD1222 COVID-19 vaccine. The V end was cut by 0 bases, the J end by 5 bases, with 5 bases between. Germline V gene lookup returns CDR1 SGHVS and CDR2 FQNEAQ. CDR3 length equals 13 residues. Method: immunoSEQ multiplex PCR; TCRdb's copy keeps in-frame clones and lacks some. The table has some 160,000 clones, 85% to 95% seen once. The chain carries TRBV7-8 and TRBJ1-5; D not certain. This receptor was taken from an adult in good health. The source was peripheral blood, collected on day 0 of AZD1222 vaccination. The CDR3 DNA sequence: TGTGCCAGCAGCTTAGCGCAGGATCAGCCCCAGCATTTT. It yields the protein CASSLAQDQPQHF.